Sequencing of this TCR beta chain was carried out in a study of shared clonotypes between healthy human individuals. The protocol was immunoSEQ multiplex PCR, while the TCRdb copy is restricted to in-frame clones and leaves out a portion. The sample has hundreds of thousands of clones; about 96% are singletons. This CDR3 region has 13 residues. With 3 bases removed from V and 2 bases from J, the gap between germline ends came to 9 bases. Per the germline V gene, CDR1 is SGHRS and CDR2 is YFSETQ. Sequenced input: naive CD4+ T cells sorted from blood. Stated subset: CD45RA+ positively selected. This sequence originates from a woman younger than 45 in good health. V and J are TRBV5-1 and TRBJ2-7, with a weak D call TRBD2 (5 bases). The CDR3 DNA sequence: TGCGCCAGCAGCTATCGGGAACCCTACGAGCAGTACTTC. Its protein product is CASSYREPYEQYF.